The clone carrying this T cell receptor beta chain appeared many times. These data are taken from a study of low-dose radiotherapy and immunotherapy resistance in tumors. Primers targeting TRAV and TRBV primed first-strand cDNA, covering alpha and beta chains. Amplification of TCRs used a constant-region primer and V-primer adapter for approximately 19 PCR cycles. TCRdb re-called the reads with MiXCR, one entry per CDR3 protein. The data hold roughly 60,000 distinct CDR3 sequences, with about 25% observed a single time. Trimming shortened V by 4 bases and J by 0 bases, and 8 bases separated the two germline ends. CDR1 and CDR2 from the germline V gene are SGHRS and YFSETQ. This CDR3 spans 13 amino acids. Time point specified: before trial treatment.

The TCR originated in a male donor with prostate cancer. The source was PBMCs, collected before treatment. The chain joins TRBV5-1 to TRBJ2-7; no firm D call. Written as DNA, the CDR3 is TGCGCCAGCAGCAAAGAGAGCTCCTACGAGCAGTACTTC. Its protein is CASSKESSYEQYF. The full variable domain, with the rest looked up from reference TRBV5-1 and TRBJ2-7, is KAGVTQTPRYLIKTRGQQVTLSCSPISGHRSVSWYQQTPGQGLQFLFEYFSETQRNKGNFPGRFSGRQFSNSRSEMNVSTLELGDSALYLCASSKESSYEQYFGPGTRLTVT.